The clone carrying this TCR beta chain showed up many times. Germline CDR1 reads MGHRA; CDR2 reads YSYEKL. The CDR3 has 14 residues. V was clipped by 0 bases and J by 3 bases, with 9 bases between them. The data stem from a study of T-cell memory formation after mild COVID-19. TCRdb re-analysed the 5' RACE reads in MiXCR, keeping a single row per CDR3 protein. The table lists tens of thousands of distinct CDR3 sequences, 7.4% of them singletons. Sequenced input: PBMCs or a T cell subset sorted from them (not recorded which). The rearrangement uses TRBV4-1 and TRBJ2-7; D not certain. The TCR originated in an adult woman who had mild COVID-19 (a few samples of this study predate the infection). Cell type and time point are not known. The CDR3 coding sequence is TGCGCCAGCAGCCAAGATACATCCAGCTACGAGCAGTACTTC. Translated, it gives CASSQDTSSYEQYF.